What follows is one T cell receptor beta chain and its context. The CDR3 totals 18 residues. Unmatched junction bases numbered 13, after V lost 4 bases and J lost 8 bases. The germline V gene encodes CDR1 LGHNA and CDR2 YNFKEQ. This sample was taken from a study of blood T cell repertoires in COVID-19. About the study: Acute-phase and convalescent COVID-19 samples originated in the United States, Italy and Spain. Sources were T cells, B-cell-depleted T cells, or PBMCs; the material itself was cDNA or gDNA.

Generated by immunoSEQ multiplex PCR, the TCRdb table keeps only in-frame clones and is missing some. The table includes 70,000 or so clones, 70% to 80% detected once. The sample consisted of peripheral blood. The origin of this receptor is a human donor in a cohort sampled during active COVID-19. The chain is built from TRBV4-2 and TRBJ2-1, with 14 positions matching TRBD2. CDR3 in DNA: TGTGCCAGCAGCCGACCCACGGGCGGGACTAGCGGGAGAGATGAGCAGTTCTTC. It yields the protein CASSRPTGGTSGRDEQFF.